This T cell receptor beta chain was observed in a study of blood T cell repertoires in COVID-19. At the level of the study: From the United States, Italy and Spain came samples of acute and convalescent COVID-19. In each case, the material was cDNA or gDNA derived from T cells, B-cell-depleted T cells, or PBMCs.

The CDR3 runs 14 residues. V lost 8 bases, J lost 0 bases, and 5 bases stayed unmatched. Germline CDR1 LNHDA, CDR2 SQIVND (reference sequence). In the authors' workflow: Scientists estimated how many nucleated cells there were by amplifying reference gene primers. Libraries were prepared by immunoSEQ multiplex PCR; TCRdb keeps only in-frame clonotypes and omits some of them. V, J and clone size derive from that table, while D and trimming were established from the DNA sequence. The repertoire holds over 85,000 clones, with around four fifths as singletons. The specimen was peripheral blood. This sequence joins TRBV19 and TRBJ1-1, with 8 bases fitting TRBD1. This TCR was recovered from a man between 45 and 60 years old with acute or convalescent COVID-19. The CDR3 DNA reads TGTGCCAGTGGGACAGGTGTTATGAACACTGAAGCTTTCTTT. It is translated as CASGTGVMNTEAFF.